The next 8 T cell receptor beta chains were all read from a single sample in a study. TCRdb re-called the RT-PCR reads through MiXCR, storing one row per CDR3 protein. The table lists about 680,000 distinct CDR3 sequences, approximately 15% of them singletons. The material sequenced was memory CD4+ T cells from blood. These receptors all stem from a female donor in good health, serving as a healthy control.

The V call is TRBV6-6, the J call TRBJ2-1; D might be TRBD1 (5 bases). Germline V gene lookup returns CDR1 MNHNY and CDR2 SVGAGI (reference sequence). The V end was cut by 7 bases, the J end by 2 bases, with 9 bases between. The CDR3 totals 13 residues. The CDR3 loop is CASTGSPYNEQFF. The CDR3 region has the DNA TGTGCCAGCACAGGGTCTCCCTACAATGAGCAGTTCTTC.

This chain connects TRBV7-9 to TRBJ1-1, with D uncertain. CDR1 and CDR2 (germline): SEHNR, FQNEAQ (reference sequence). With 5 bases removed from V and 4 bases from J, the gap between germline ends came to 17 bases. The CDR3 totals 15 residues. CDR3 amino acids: CASSGFGPVGTEAFF. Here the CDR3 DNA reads TGTGCCAGCAGCGGGTTCGGGCCGGTGGGCACTGAAGCTTTCTTT.

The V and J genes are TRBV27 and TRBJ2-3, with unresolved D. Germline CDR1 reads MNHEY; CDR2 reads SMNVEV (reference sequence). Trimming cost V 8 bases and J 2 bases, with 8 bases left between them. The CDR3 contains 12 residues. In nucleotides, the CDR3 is TGTGCCAGCGGCAGGAACACAGATACGCAGTATTTT. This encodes CASGRNTDTQYF.

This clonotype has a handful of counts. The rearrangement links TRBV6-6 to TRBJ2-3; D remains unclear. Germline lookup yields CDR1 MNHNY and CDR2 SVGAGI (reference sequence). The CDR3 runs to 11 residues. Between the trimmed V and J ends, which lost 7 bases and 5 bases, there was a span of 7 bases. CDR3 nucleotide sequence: TGTGCCAGCACCTCTGGAGATACGCAGTATTTT. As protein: CASTSGDTQYF.

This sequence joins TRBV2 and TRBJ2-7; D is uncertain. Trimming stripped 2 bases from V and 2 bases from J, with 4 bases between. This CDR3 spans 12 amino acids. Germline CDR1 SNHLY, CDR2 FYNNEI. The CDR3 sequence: CASSEFAYEQYF. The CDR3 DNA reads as TGTGCCAGCAGTGAATTTGCCTACGAGCAGTACTTC.

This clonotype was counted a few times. The CDR3 loop is CASSFSSGRSLSYEQYF. Written as DNA, the CDR3 is TGTGCCAGCAGCTTTTCTAGCGGGAGGTCCCTCTCCTACGAGCAGTACTTC. The V and J genes are TRBV7-2 and TRBJ2-7; 11 positions agree with TRBD2. V lost 3 bases to trimming and J lost 0 bases; unmatched junction nucleotides: 7. Germline V gene data show CDR1 as SGHTA and CDR2 as FQGNSA. The CDR3 extends over 17 amino acids.

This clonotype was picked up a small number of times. For the CDR3, the DNA is TGTGCCAGTCTGGGGGAGGCGAATTCACCCCTCCACTTT. Amino acid sequence: CASLGEANSPLHF. The rearrangement joins TRBV19 to TRBJ1-6; weak D call: TRBD1 (5 bases). CDR1 is LNHDA, CDR2 SQIVND, per germline (reference sequence). Trimming left V 8 bases short and J 7 bases short, with 12 bases between. The CDR3 covers 13 residues.

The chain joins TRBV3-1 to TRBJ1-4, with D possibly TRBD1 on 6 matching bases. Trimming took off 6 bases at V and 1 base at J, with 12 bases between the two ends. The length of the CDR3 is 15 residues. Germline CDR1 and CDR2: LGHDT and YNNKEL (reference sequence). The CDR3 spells CASSPQGQTNEKLFF. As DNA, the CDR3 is TGTGCCAGCAGTCCACAGGGACAAACTAATGAAAAACTGTTTTTT.